The entry that follows covers one T cell receptor beta chain sequence. What antigen it recognizes has not been identified. Per-base quality was not reported, and no clone a single base away is much larger than it. From the cysteine through the phenylalanine, the CDR3 covers 15 amino acids. Of the read, only the CDR3 DNA is kept; its 45 bases are in frame from base 1. The CDR1 and CDR2 encoded by the germline V gene (reference sequence) are LNHNV and YYDKDF. Between the V and J ends, shortened by 9 bases and 1 base respectively, the junction contains 19 bases. The method behind the library was the immunoSEQ multiplex PCR assay. For the multiplex PCR, a mixture combining 60 forward primers for TCR Vbeta segments and 13 reverse primers for TCR Jbeta segments was used. The CDR3 region of rearranged TCR beta genes was amplified from genomic DNA with a multiplex PCR assay. The amplified TCR beta libraries were sequenced on the Illumina HiSeq System as 87-base-pair reads. Turning to the authors' computational methods: A later analysis counted about 80 million unique TCR beta chains across the 550 to 750 repertoires, and 9 million to 14 million of these chains were shared by at least two donors. A nearest-neighbor algorithm error-corrected the raw reads and collapsed the reads into unique sequences, merging closely related sequences to remove PCR and sequencing errors. Alignment of CDR3 sequences to IMGT reference sequences was used to assign V, D and J gene segments. For a sequence to be retained, a match of at least six nucleotides to both a V gene segment and a J gene segment was required. Rearrangements were classified as productive when the CDR3 lacked stop codons and remained in frame with V and J, and all other rearrangements were classified as non-productive. CDR3 was defined according to IMGT convention as the region running from the second conserved V-encoded cysteine to the conserved J-encoded phenylalanine. Sequences without an unambiguous match to a single V gene segment were excluded from the earlier analysis of almost 600 of the donors. An earlier analysis of 500 to 600 of the donors classified V segments as functional when productive rearrangements were above 56.7% and as segregating when the standard deviation between donors was above 5%. A statistical classification framework was built to diagnose cytomegalovirus status from the catalog of TCR beta chain sequences. V and J gene assignment, in a later analysis, came from comparing TCR nucleotide sequences with IMGT/GENE-DB human TR gene sequences. A later analysis assigned CDR3 sequences and most-parsimonious VDJ recombination scenarios with the TCRdist pipeline. In a later analysis, every TCR beta chain was defined by the combination of its CDR3 amino acid sequence and its V-gene family, and reads without a unique V-gene family were dropped. A later analysis removed 550 to 650 highly shared, low-generation-probability nucleotide sequences to deal with suspected cross-contamination and a sequencing artifact. In a later analysis, a clonal expansion index for each public chain was calculated from normalized within-repertoire ranks of inferred template counts. A later analysis computed generation probabilities with a VDJ recombination model fitted to out-of-frame rearrangements, and checked the results against IGoR. In a later analysis, hypergeometric tests were used to score TCR-TCR, TCR-HLA and TCR-CMV co-occurrence, with a repertoire-size bias correction applied to TCR pairs. A later analysis estimated false discovery rates by permuting HLA or CMV assignments 20 times. A later analysis grouped co-occurring TCRs with DBSCAN, adding TCRdist sequence similarity when clustering within HLA-allele-positive subsets. For co-occurrence clustering, repertoires with fewer than 30,000 or more than 120,000 public chains were excluded, along with 5 or 6 repertoires with anomalous nucleotide sharing. TCRdb's version of the immuneACCESS table is confined to in-frame rearrangements and falls short of the full clone set. An unresolved V gene accounts for under half of the shortfall where checked; the remainder is of unknown origin. V and J calls and clone size are those listed in that table; D and trimming were worked out from the DNA. The table for this sample lists some 190,000 clones; approximately 80% of them were counted only once. The ten largest clones capture 2.9% of the sample.

This sample was included in a study of cytomegalovirus exposure and HLA in healthy donors (dated by TCRdb to the late 2010s). General notes on the study: In an earlier analysis of 550 to 750 of the donors, 276 Gb of sequence data and 90 million to 130 million unique TCR beta sequences from roughly 180 million T cells were reported. The genetic ancestry cluster associated with self-reported Caucasian donors included 81% of the roughly 390 genotyped donors. High-throughput TCR immunosequencing, statistical association of individual TCRs with disease status, and machine learning were combined to predict cytomegalovirus infection status. In a later analysis, previously published TCR beta repertoires from 600 to 850 donors were re-analyzed and high-resolution HLA genotyping was added so that TCR occurrence patterns could be studied. In an earlier analysis of more than 550 of the donors, high-throughput TCR beta sequencing was used to judge whether each TCR beta V gene segment behaved as functional or pseudogenic. Alongside the repertoire data, information on donor age, sex, ethnicity and CMV serostatus was compiled. In addition to the first cohort of around 670 subjects, a separate validation cohort of under 150 different subjects was used. Class I and class II HLA loci were covered by the typing at four-digit resolution. All discovery cohort repertoires had been generated on a single sequencing platform. Rather than drawing on any new phenotypic data, the later analysis identified candidate immune exposures from TCR beta sequences and the way those sequences occurred across donors. On average, around 230,000 unique TCR beta nucleotide sequences were sequenced per donor among a few hundred genotyped donors of the cohort, with 15% to 20% of those sequences being non-productive. The number of donors typed differed by locus, with about 629-630 for A, B, C, DRB1 and DQB1, over 500 for DQA1, 606 for DPA1, and around 460 for DPB1. The study aimed to test whether signatures of past pathogen exposure could be identified by cataloging public T cell receptors. The T cell repertoires of under 750 subjects were profiled by immunosequencing and related to cytomegalovirus serostatus. An early release covering roughly 580 HLA-typed donors comprised approximately 300 gigabases of sequencing data and 65 million to 100 million unique TCR sequences. Roughly five DR-DQ haplotypes were handled as single units for association and clustering, since linkage in the cohort was strong. A later genetic analysis took genome-wide SNP genotypes for about 65% of the 666 donors and used that subset as a discovery cohort.

Results and caveats for the whole study, not just this receptor: Because HLA typing was unavailable for some donors at each locus, only the typed subset was used in association tests. A further reported finding was that TCR beta sequences accurately predicted the HLA-A and HLA-B alleles for most subjects in the first cohort. The authors suggested that the approach could potentially be generalized to other disease states and immunological phenotypes. Assigning TCR associations to individual alleles was difficult when HLA alleles, especially DR and DQ, strongly co-occurred. Specific HLA alleles were associated with roughly 16,000 TCR beta sequences at a false discovery rate of 0.05 in a later analysis. Linkage disequilibrium might explain the correlated functional status among segregating V segments, but an unknown experimental factor could not be excluded. In vitro tests confirmed that a few of the cytomegalovirus-associated TCR beta chains recognize cytomegalovirus antigens. In a later analysis, HLA-associated TCR beta chains were found to be more clonally expanded and to have lower generation probabilities than equally common non-associated chains. In a later genetic analysis, a missense DCLRE1C variant was associated with V-gene and J-gene trimming of TCR beta chains, and the association was replicated in an independent cohort. Broadly in line with IMGT annotations, most TCR beta V segments showed up in productive rearrangements about 90% or about 30% of the time in an earlier analysis of around 550 of the donors. A total of 150 or so TCR beta chains were listed by the study as associated with cytomegalovirus. A later analysis reported that several top co-occurrence clusters appeared linked to parvovirus B19, influenza, CMV and Epstein-Barr virus. About 15 rarely observed V segments, including chromosome 9 orphons, were excluded from the earlier analysis of some 590 of the donors because counts were too low. The sequencing pipeline was judged likely to have produced a cluster of highly shared sequence variants as a technical artifact. In both the original and validation cohorts, the classifier was reported to diagnose cytomegalovirus status with high specificity and sensitivity. According to a later analysis, most CMV-associated TCR beta chains appeared to be HLA-restricted, and the HLA associations seemed to be driven largely by CMV exposure. According to a later analysis, TCR association rates differed among HLA loci, with DRB1 alleles showing the most associated TCRs and HLA-C alleles showing the fewest. The only immune exposure information available for the cohort was CMV serostatus. This cohort had only TCR beta chains sequenced, and the lack of alpha or paired-chain data limited which features could be detected. The 87-base-pair reads could not distinguish some IMGT-functional V segments, including TRBV6-2 and TRBV6-3, so those segments were excluded. Presence/absence analyses assumed roughly uniform sequencing depth across donors, an assumption that may not hold. Most TCR sequences were seen in very few donors, while some public TCRs were found in many individuals. According to a later genetic analysis, donors in an Asian-associated ancestry cluster had fewer N-insertions in productive TCRs than the approximately 650-donor mean.

The cohort was made up of 650 to 700 healthy bone marrow donors. Cohort members were all nominally healthy when sampled, although unrecorded immune exposures were likely present. The donor tested CMV seronegative and was one of the 352 seronegative cohort members. A peripheral blood sample was provided by each donor, and peripheral blood mononuclear cells were used for TCR beta sequencing. Genomic DNA was extracted from the blood cell samples with the Qiagen DNeasy Blood Extraction Kit. The receptor chain draws on TRBV15 and TRBJ2-7, with a weak D call of TRBD1 (6 bases match). Sequencing was performed on PBMCs. This TCR was recovered from a female donor in good health and CMV-seronegative. This receptor carries the CDR3 CATRYRDIESYEQYF. At the DNA level, the sequence is TGTGCCACTAGATACCGGGACATAGAATCCTACGAGCAGTACTTC.